This paragraph reports one T cell receptor (beta chain). Its specificity is not known. Germline-derived CDR1 and CDR2 are KGHSH and LQKENI. The ends were cut back, 3 bases at V and 3 bases at J, with 14 bases in the middle. CDR3 size: 16 residues. The source of the sample is a study of cytomegalovirus exposure and HLA in healthy donors. Study-wide points: The authors enumerated 164 TCR beta chains as linked to cytomegalovirus.

The PCR ran on 60 Vbeta and 13 Jbeta primers. The protocol was immunoSEQ multiplex PCR, while the TCRdb copy is restricted to in-frame clones and leaves out a portion. The sample gives some 150,000 clones, more than 80% of which show up once; less than 15% is in the top ten. Material: PBMCs. The source is a woman between 50 and 59 years old in good health and CMV-seronegative. The rearrangement joins TRBV18 to TRBJ1-4; unclear D gene. The CDR3 loop reads CASSPNGKRANEKLFF. DNA for the CDR3: TGTGCCAGCTCACCGAACGGGAAGAGAGCTAATGAAAAACTGTTTTTT.